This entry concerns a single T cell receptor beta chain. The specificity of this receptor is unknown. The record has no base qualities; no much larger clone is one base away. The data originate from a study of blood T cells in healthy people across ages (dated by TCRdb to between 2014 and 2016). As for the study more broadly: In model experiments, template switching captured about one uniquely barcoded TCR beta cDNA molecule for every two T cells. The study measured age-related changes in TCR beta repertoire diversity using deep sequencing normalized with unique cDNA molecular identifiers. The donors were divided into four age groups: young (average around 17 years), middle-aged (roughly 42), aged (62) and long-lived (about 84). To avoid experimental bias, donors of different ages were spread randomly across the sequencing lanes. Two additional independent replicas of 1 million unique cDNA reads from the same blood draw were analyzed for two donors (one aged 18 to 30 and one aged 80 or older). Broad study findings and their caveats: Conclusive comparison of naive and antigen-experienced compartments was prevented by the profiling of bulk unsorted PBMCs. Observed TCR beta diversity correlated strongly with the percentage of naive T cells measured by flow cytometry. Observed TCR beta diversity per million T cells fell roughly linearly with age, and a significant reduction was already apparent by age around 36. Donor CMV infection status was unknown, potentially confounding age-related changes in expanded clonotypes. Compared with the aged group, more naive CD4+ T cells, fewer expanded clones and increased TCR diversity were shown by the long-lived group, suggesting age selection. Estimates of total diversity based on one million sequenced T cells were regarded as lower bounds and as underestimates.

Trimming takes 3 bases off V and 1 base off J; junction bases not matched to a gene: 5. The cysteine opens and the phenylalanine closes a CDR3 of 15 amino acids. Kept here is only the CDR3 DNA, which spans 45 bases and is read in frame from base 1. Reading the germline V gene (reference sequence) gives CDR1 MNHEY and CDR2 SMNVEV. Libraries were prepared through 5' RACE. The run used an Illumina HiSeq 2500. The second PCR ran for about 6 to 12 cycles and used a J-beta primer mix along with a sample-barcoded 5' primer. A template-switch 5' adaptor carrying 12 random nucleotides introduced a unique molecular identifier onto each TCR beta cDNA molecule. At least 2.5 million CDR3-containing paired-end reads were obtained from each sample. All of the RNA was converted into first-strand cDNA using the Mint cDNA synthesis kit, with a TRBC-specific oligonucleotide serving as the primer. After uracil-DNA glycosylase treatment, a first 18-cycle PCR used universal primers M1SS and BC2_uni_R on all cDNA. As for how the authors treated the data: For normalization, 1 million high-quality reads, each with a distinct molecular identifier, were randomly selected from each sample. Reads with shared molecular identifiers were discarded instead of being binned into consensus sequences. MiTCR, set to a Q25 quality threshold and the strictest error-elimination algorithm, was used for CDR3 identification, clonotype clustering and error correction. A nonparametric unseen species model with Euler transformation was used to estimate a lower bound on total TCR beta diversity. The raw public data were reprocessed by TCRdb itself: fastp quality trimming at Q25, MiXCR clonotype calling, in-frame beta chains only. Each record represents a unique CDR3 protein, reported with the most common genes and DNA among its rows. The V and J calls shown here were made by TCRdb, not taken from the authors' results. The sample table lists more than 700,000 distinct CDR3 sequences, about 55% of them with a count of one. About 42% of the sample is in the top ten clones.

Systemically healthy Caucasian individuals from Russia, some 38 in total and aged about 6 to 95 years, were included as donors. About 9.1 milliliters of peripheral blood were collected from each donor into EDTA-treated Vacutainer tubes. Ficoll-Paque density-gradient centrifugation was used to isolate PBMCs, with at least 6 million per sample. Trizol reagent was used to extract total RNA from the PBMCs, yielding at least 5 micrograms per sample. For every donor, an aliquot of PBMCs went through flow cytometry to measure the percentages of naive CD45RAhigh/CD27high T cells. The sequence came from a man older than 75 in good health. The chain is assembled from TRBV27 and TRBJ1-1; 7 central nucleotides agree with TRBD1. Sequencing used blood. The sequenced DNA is TGTGCCAGCAGTTTCTCTGGGACAGCGAACACTGAAGCTTTCTTT. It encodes CASSFSGTANTEAFF.